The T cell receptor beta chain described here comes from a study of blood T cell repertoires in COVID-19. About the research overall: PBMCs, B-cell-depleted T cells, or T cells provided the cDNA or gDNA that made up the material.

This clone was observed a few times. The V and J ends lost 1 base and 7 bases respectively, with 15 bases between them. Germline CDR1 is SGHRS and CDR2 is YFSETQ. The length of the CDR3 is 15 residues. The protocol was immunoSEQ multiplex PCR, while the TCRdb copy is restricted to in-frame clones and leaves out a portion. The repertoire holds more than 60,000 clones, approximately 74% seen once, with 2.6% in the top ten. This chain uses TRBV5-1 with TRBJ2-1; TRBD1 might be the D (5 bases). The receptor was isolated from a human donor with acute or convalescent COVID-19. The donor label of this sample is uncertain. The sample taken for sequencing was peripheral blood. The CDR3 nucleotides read TGCGCCAGCAGCTTGACACAGACAGCTGGGAATGAGCAGTTCTTC. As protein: CASSLTQTAGNEQFF. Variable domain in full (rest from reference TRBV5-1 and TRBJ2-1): KAGVTQTPRYLIKTRGQQVTLSCSPISGHRSVSWYQQTPGQGLQFLFEYFSETQRNKGNFPGRFSGRQFSNSRSEMNVSTLELGDSALYLCASSLTQTAGNEQFFGPGTRLTVL.